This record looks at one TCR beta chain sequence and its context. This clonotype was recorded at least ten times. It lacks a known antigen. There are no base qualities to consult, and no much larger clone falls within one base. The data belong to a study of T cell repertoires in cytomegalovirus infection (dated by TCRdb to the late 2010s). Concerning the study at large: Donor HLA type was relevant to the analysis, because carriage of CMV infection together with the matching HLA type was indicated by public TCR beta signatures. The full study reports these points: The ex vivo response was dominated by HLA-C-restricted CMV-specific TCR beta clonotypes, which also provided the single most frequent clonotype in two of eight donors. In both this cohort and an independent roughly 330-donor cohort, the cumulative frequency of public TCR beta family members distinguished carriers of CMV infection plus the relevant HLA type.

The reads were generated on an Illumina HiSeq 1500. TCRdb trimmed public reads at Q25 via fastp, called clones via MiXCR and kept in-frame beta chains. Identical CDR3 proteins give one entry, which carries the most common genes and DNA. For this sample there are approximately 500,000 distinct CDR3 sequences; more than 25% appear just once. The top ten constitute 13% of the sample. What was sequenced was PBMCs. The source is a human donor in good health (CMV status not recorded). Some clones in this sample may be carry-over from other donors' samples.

The DNA sequence follows: TGTGCCAGCAGCGCCCACCTTGGACTAGCGGGAGATGGTGAGCAGTTCTTC. Its translation reads: CASSAHLGLAGDGEQFF. The V and J segments used are TRBV9 and TRBJ2-1; TRBD2 aligns with 13 central bases. The CDR3 numbers 17 residues from cysteine through phenylalanine. Here the CDR3 DNA is all that survives: 51 bases in frame from base 1. The germline V gene yields SGDLS for CDR1 and YYNGEE for CDR2. From V the trimming removes 3 bases and from J it removes 9 bases, while the gene matches leave 12 bases of the junction unaccounted for.